A single sample gave rise to the 28 T cell receptor beta chains below, sequenced in a study of Graves' ophthalmopathy and Graves' hyperthyroidism. From RNA, the CDR3 regions of TCR beta chains were amplified and sequenced. In the first round, RT-PCR was carried out with HTBI primers, and a multiplex PCR formed the second round. TCRdb recomputed calls from the multiplex PCR reads with MiXCR, one row per CDR3 protein. The sample has around 660,000 distinct CDR3 sequences; more than 40% are singletons. Sequences were obtained from peripheral blood. The origin of the receptors is an adult man with Graves' ophthalmopathy.

Of note for this clonotype: An end of the junction differs from the germline gene, which may be a read error. This rearrangement joins TRBV7-3 to TRBJ1-3; D is unresolved. The CDR3 runs to 12 residues. Germline values: CDR1 SGHTA, CDR2 FQGTGA. For the CDR3, the DNA is TGTGCCAGCAGCCCCACTGGAACCACCATATATTTT. Its translation: CASSPTGTTIYF. The entire variable domain, with the rest obtained from reference TRBV7-3 and TRBJ1-3, is as follows: GAGVSQTPSNKVTEKGKYVELRCDPISGHTALYWYRQSLGQGPEFLIYFQGTGAADDSGLPNDRFFAVRPEGSVSTLKIQRTERGDSAVYLCASSPTGTTIYFGEGSWLTVV.

This clonotype was seen repeatedly, ten times or more. Mismatch with germline at one junction end may stem from a read error. As DNA, the CDR3 is TGCGCCAGCAGCTTGAATGGAGGGGCCTACGAGCAGTACTTC. Protein product: CASSLNGGAYEQYF. V and J are TRBV7-2 and TRBJ2-7, with a weak D call TRBD2 (6 bases). Germline CDR1 reads SGHTA; CDR2 reads FQGNSA. The length of the CDR3 is 14 residues.

This rearrangement joins TRBV9 to TRBJ2-7; a weak D match, TRBD1 (5 bases). The CDR3 is 12 residues long. Germline V gives CDR1 SGDLS, CDR2 YYNGEE. With 3 bases removed from V and 6 bases from J, the gap between germline ends came to 10 bases. For the CDR3, the DNA is TGTGCCAGCAGCGGGACATCGGTCGAGCAGTACTTC. Amino acids: CASSGTSVEQYF.

In the case of this clonotype: A single base separates this from a much larger clone, so it may be a read error. This is likely a read error, given that the CDR3 carries no conserved phenylalanine or tryptophan at its end. The J gene is TRBJ1-5, the V gene TRBV9; D might be TRBD1 (5 bases). The CDR3 has 14 amino acids. With 4 bases removed from V and 2 bases from J, the gap between germline ends came to 10 bases. CDR1 is SGDLS, CDR2 YYNGEE, per germline. The CDR3 nucleotides read TGTGCCAGCAGCCCTACACAGGGCAATCAGCCCCAGCATTCT. Protein: CASSPTQGNQPQHS.

The chain recombines TRBV30 with TRBJ1-5, with D perhaps TRBD1 (5 bases). The CDR3 extends over 13 amino acids. Germline values: CDR1 GTSNPN, CDR2 SVGIG (reference sequence). Trimming took off 0 bases at V and 6 bases at J, with 9 bases between the two ends. DNA for the CDR3: TGTGCCTGGAGTGTAAGGGGCGGTCAGCCCCAGCATTTT. As protein: CAWSVRGGQPQHF.

This clonotype came up many times. The chain recombines TRBV6-5 with TRBJ2-5; 9 nucleotides line up with TRBD2. The germline V gene has CDR1 MNHEY and CDR2 SVGAGI. The J segment lost 4 bases and the V segment lost 6 bases, leaving 12 bases of the junction unmatched. CDR3 size: 16 residues. Written as DNA, the CDR3 is TGTGCCAGCAGCCACAAGCTGCGGGGGGGCCGAGAGACCCAGTACTTC. It specifies CASSHKLRGGRETQYF.

This clonotype has a count of ten or more. The rearrangement links TRBV5-1 to TRBJ2-2; 10 bases agree with TRBD2. The CDR3 has 17 residues. V trimming: 1 base; J trimming: 5 bases; junction bases outside the gene matches: 8. From germline, CDR1 is SGHRS and CDR2 YFSETQ. The CDR3 region has the DNA TGCGCCAGCAGCTTGTCGGCTAGCGGGAGACGGACCGGGGAGCTGTTTTTT. Translating gives CASSLSASGRRTGELFF. Supplemented by reference TRBV5-1 and TRBJ2-2, the full variable domain reads KAGVTQTPRYLIKTRGQQVTLSCSPISGHRSVSWYQQTPGQGLQFLFEYFSETQRNKGNFPGRFSGRQFSNSRSEMNVSTLELGDSALYLCASSLSASGRRTGELFFGEGSRLTVL.

This clonotype was found many times. The gene calls are TRBV7-9 and TRBJ1-1; D not certain. Germline CDR1 is SEHNR and CDR2 is FQNEAQ (reference sequence). Deletions cut 5 bases from V and 4 bases from J, with 14 bases between. The CDR3 is 14 amino acids. As DNA, the CDR3 is TGTGCCAGCAGCGGCCAAGTGAAGGGCACTGAAGCTTTCTTT. It translates to CASSGQVKGTEAFF.

This clonotype turned up a few times. The chain joins TRBV9 to TRBJ1-4; D remains ambiguous. Between the trimmed V and J ends, which lost 4 bases and 3 bases, there was a span of 16 bases. The CDR3 runs to 16 residues. Germline CDR1 is SGDLS and CDR2 is YYNGEE. Here the CDR3 DNA reads TGTGCCAGCAGCCAAGTTAGGCGGACGGCTAATGAAAAACTGTTTTTT. This translates into CASSQVRRTANEKLFF.

This clonotype was seen at least ten times. The chain uses TRBV25-1 and TRBJ1-2; D unclear. The CDR3 totals 15 residues. Germline CDR1 is MGHDK and CDR2 is SYGVNS. Trimming left V 1 base short and J 0 bases short, with 9 bases between. CDR3 nucleotides: TGTGCCAGCAGTGAATTGAGCAGATCTAACTATGGCTACACCTTC. Its protein is CASSELSRSNYGYTF.

This clonotype was recorded many times. This chain connects TRBV10-3 to TRBJ2-5, with 7 bases matching TRBD2. Germline V gene lookup returns CDR1 ENHRY and CDR2 SYGVKD. The CDR3 is 14 amino acids. The junction had 6 bases not matched to a gene; V was cut back by 4 bases and J by 4 bases. The DNA of the CDR3 is TGTGCCATCAGTGCAGAGACTAGCCCAGAGACCCAGTACTTC. Its translation is CAISAETSPETQYF.

The J gene is TRBJ1-3, the V gene TRBV20-1; D is ambiguous. Per germline, CDR1 DFQATT and CDR2 SNEGSKA (reference sequence). V dropped 0 bases and J dropped 3 bases, with 18 bases sitting between them. CDR3 size: 17 residues. The CDR3 loop is CSARDLGRRIGGNTIYF. The CDR3 DNA sequence: TGCAGTGCTAGAGATCTTGGGCGACGGATAGGTGGAAACACCATATATTTT.

The sample holds many counts of this clonotype. This chain connects TRBV5-6 to TRBJ1-1; D gene uncertain. The CDR3 is 13 amino acids. Germline V gene sequence: CDR1 SGHDT, CDR2 YYEEEE. The V end lost 3 bases, the J end lost 7 bases, and 13 bases lay between the germline ends. The CDR3 nucleotides are TGTGCCAGCAGCTCGCCAGCGGGGAGTGAAGCTTTCTTT. Its protein is CASSSPAGSEAFF.

In regard to this clonotype: A read error is possible here, since a much larger clone lies one base away. The chain couples TRBV6-1 to TRBJ1-2; maybe TRBD1 (6 bases). The CDR3 runs 13 residues. Germline CDR1 MNHNS, CDR2 SASEGT. The CDR3 sequence is CASMGHANHGYTF. CDR3 nucleotide sequence: TGTGCCAGCATGGGACACGCTAACCATGGCTACACCTTC.

This clonotype was observed at least ten times. The chain links TRBV19 to TRBJ1-2; D is unresolved. The germline V gene has CDR1 LNHDA and CDR2 SQIVND (reference sequence). The CDR3 has 15 amino acids. Deletions cut 3 bases from V and 2 bases from J, with 13 bases between. In DNA, the CDR3 is TGTGCCAGTAGTATTTTAGGAGCGGAGAACTATGGCTACACCTTC. This translates into CASSILGAENYGYTF.

This clonotype turned up a few times. The rearrangement uses TRBV12-3 or TRBV12-4 and TRBJ2-2; 11 positions match TRBD1. CDR3 length equals 16 residues. Germline trimming cut 7 bases from V and 5 bases from J; bases unmatched to any gene: 9. CDR3 in amino acids: CASTLGGQGATGELFF. The CDR3 nucleotides are TGTGCCAGCACTCTGGGAGGACAGGGGGCAACCGGGGAGCTGTTTTTT.

As regards this clonotype: A clone one base away is much larger, so this may be a read error. The J gene is TRBJ1-4, the V gene TRBV7-8, with D possibly being TRBD1 (5 bases). V lost 1 base to trimming and J lost 8 bases, with 14 bases between them. This CDR3 region has 15 residues. Germline V gene lookup returns CDR1 SGHVS and CDR2 FQNEAQ. DNA for the CDR3: TGTGCCAGCAGCTTAGTGGCAGAGAGGGGCGAAAAACTGTTTTTT. Its translation is CASSLVAERGEKLFF.

This clonotype has only a few counts. This rearrangement joins TRBV7-9 to TRBJ2-7; no clear D gene. V lost 3 bases to trimming and J lost 3 bases, with 12 bases between them. Germline V gives CDR1 SEHNR, CDR2 FQNEAQ (reference sequence). This CDR3 is built from 14 residues. The CDR3 DNA follows: TGTGCCAGCAGCTTGACGGACGGGCGCTACGAGCAGTACTTC. Amino acid sequence: CASSLTDGRYEQYF.

This chain links TRBV19 with TRBJ1-5; D might be TRBD1 (6 bases). The germline V gene has CDR1 LNHDA and CDR2 SQIVND (reference sequence). Trimming stripped 5 bases from V and 0 bases from J, with 14 bases between. The CDR3 consists of 16 residues. The CDR3 coding sequence is TGTGCCAGTAGTCCCCGGACAGTGATTAGCAATCAGCCCCAGCATTTT. Translated, it gives CASSPRTVISNQPQHF.

This clonotype was counted at least ten times. The chain recombines TRBV20-1 with TRBJ1-5; no firm D call. In germline, CDR1 is DFQATT, CDR2 SNEGSKA (reference sequence). V lost 3 bases to trimming and J lost 0 bases, with 12 bases between them. The CDR3 runs to 15 residues. This CDR3 is CSASSAQVSNQPQHF. CDR3 coding DNA: TGCAGTGCTAGTTCGGCCCAGGTTAGCAATCAGCCCCAGCATTTT.

V usage is TRBV7-6 and J usage is TRBJ2-7; 7 bases are shared with TRBD2. J gave up 2 bases and V 1 base, and 11 bases lay outside the gene matches. CDR3 length: 17 residues. Germline-derived CDR1 and CDR2 are SGHVS and FNYEAQ. The CDR3 spells CASSLGVGGGVAYEQYF. The DNA of the CDR3 is TGTGCCAGCAGCTTAGGGGTTGGGGGGGGGGTAGCCTACGAGCAGTACTTC. The full variable domain, with the rest looked up from reference TRBV7-6 and TRBJ2-7, is GAGVSQSPRYKVTKRGQDVALRCDPISGHVSLYWYRQALGQGPEFLTYFNYEAQQDKSGLPNDRFSAERPEGSISTLTIQRTEQRDSAMYRCASSLGVGGGVAYEQYFGPGTRLTVT.

This clonotype was observed a handful of times. Because the CDR3 is missing its conserved closing phenylalanine or tryptophan, this is likely a read error. The limits of the CDR3 on the DNA are not certain, so only TCRdb's listed CDR3 is given. This chain uses TRBV10-3 with TRBJ1-5; the table names TRBD1, a call not compared with the DNA. The CDR3 comprises 9 residues, both ends counted. CDR1 is ENHRY and CDR2 is SYGVKD in the germline V gene. This CDR3 is CAISESPTG.

This clonotype was found a few times. One junction end does not reproduce the germline sequence, and a read error may be involved. The rearrangement joins TRBV10-3 to TRBJ1-2, with a possible D match to TRBD1 (5 bases). CDR3 length: 12 amino acids. Germline values: CDR1 ENHRY, CDR2 SYGVKD. The chain's CDR3 is CASSQWGDGYTF. The DNA for the CDR3 is TGTGCCAGCAGTCAATGGGGGGATGGCTACACCTTC.

This sequence joins TRBV10-3 and TRBJ1-4, with unresolved D. V lost 5 bases and J 9 bases, leaving 10 bases between the germline ends. The CDR3 has 12 residues. CDR1 and CDR2 from the germline V gene are ENHRY and SYGVKD. Here the CDR3 reads CAISYGDQKLFF. The CDR3 bases are TGTGCCATCAGTTACGGTGATCAAAAACTGTTTTTT.

This clonotype was detected a few times. CDR3 DNA sequence: TGTGCCAGCAGCCCGTGGACAGGGACTTTGGGCTATGGCTACACCTTC. This translates into CASSPWTGTLGYGYTF. The J gene is TRBJ1-2, the V gene TRBV9, with 8 nucleotides matching TRBD1. V lost 4 bases and J lost 4; bases outside the gene matches: 12. Germline V gene data show CDR1 as SGDLS and CDR2 as YYNGEE. The CDR3 has 16 amino acids.

The chain links TRBV2 to TRBJ2-6, with no clear D. V was cut by 4 bases and J by 0 bases, with 7 bases left in between. This CDR3 spans 15 amino acids. Germline lookup yields CDR1 SNHLY and CDR2 FYNNEI. This chain's CDR3 is CASSGGSSGANVLTF. DNA of the CDR3: TGTGCCAGCAGTGGGGGTAGCTCTGGGGCCAACGTCCTGACTTTC.

The table lists this clonotype with many counts. V is TRBV24-1 and J is TRBJ2-2; 7 bases line up with TRBD1. This CDR3 contains 16 residues. Germline assignment: CDR1 KGHDR and CDR2 SFDVKD. V shed 9 bases, J shed 0 bases, and the junction held 9 bases outside the gene matches. The CDR3 DNA reads TGTGCCACCGGGCGACAGGGCCTCCCGAACACCGGGGAGCTGTTTTTT. This gives the protein CATGRQGLPNTGELFF.

The V gene is TRBV20-1, the J gene TRBJ2-7; D is unclear. Per the germline V gene, CDR1 is DFQATT and CDR2 is SNEGSKA (reference sequence). This CDR3 contains 14 residues. V was clipped by 0 bases and J by 4 bases, with 13 bases between them. The CDR3 loop is CSARDPRHLYEQYF. In DNA, the CDR3 is TGCAGTGCTAGAGATCCCCGACACTTATACGAGCAGTACTTC.